This T cell receptor (beta chain) was sequenced for a study of identical twins. V lost 0 bases, J lost 0 bases, and 8 bases lay in between. CDR3 length equals 15 residues. Germline lookup yields CDR1 SGHTS and CDR2 YDEGEE. TCRdb ran MiXCR on the 5' RACE reads and lists one entry per CDR3 protein. The sample comprises roughly 490,000 distinct CDR3 sequences, 13% to 15% of which are singletons, and 0.95% to 1% rests with the top ten. The same data also contributed to another study, on yellow fever vaccine responses in identical twins.

The receptor's source is a young woman in good health. The sequenced sample was CD4+ T cells sorted from blood. The chain combines TRBV5-8 with TRBJ2-3, with D uncertain. The CDR3 is CASSLVLPSTDTQYF. The CDR3 DNA sequence: TGTGCCAGCAGCTTGGTCCTGCCTAGCACAGATACGCAGTATTTT.